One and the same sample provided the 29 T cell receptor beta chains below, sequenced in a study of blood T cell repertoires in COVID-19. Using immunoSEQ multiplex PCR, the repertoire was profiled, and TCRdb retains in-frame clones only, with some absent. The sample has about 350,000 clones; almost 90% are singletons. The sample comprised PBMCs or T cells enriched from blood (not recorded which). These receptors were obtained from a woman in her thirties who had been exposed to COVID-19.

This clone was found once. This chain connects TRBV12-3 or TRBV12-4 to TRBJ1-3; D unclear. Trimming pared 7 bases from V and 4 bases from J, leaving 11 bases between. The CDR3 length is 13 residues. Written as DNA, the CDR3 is TGTGCCAGCACTTCGCACGCGGGAAACACCATATATTTT. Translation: CASTSHAGNTIYF.

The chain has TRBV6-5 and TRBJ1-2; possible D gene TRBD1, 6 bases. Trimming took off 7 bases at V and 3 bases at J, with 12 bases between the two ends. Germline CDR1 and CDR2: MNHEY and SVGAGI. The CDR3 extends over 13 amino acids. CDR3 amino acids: CASTKTGYYGYTF. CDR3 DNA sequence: TGTGCCAGCACCAAAACAGGGTACTATGGCTACACCTTC.

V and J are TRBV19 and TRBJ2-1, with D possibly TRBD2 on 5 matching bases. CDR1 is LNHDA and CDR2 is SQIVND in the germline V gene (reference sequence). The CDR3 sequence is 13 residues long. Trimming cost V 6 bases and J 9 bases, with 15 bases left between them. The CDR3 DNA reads TGTGCCAGTAGCGACTACTCCGCGACTGAGCAGTTCTTC. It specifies CASSDYSATEQFF.

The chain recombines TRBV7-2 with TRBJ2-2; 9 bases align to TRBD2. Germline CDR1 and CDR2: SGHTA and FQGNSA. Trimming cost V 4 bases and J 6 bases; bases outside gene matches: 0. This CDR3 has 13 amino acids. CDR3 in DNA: TGTGCCAGCAGCTGGACTAGCGCCGGGGAGCTGTTTTTT. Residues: CASSWTSAGELFF. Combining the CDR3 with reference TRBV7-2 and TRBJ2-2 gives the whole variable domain GAGVSQSPSNKVTEKGKDVELRCDPISGHTALYWYRQSLGQGLEFLIYFQGNSAPDKSGLPSDRFSAERTGGSVSTLTIQRTQQEDSAVYLCASSWTSAGELFFGEGSRLTVL.

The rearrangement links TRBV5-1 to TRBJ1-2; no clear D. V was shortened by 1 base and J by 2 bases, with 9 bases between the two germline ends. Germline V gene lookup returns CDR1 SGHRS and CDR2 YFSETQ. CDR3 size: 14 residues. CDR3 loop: CASSLPQPNYGYTF. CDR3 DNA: TGCGCCAGCAGCTTGCCACAACCGAACTATGGCTACACCTTC.

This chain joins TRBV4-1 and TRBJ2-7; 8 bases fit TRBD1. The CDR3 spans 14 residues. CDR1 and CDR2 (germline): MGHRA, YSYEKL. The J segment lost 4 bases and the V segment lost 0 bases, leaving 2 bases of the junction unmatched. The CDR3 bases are TGCGCCAGCAGCCAAGACAGGGGGCGTTACGAGCAGTACTTC. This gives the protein CASSQDRGRYEQYF.

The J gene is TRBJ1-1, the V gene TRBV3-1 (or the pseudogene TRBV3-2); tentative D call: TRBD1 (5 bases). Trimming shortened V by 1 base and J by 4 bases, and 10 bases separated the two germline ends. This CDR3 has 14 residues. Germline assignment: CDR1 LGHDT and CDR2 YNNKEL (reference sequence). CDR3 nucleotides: TGTGCCAGCAGCCAAGTGGGGGGGAGCACTGAAGCTTTCTTT. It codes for CASSQVGGSTEAFF.

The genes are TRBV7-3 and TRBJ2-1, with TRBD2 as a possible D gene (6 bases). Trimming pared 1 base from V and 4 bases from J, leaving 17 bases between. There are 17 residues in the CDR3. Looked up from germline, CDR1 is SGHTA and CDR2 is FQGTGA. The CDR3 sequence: CASSLNPGIAAYNEQFF. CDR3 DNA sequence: TGTGCCAGCAGCTTAAATCCGGGAATAGCGGCGTACAATGAGCAGTTCTTC.

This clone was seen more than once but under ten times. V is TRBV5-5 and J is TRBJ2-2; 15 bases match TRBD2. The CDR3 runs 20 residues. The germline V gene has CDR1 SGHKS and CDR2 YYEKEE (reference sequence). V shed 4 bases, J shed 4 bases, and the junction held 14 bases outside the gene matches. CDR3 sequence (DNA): TGTGCCAGCAGCCCGAAAGGGGGCGGACTAGCGGGAGGGGGCACCGGGGAGCTGTTTTTT. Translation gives CASSPKGGGLAGGGTGELFF.

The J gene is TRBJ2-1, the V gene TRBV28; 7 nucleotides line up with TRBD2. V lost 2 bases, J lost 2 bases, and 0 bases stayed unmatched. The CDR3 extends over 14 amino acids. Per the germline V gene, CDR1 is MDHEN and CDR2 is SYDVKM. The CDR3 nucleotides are TGTGCCAGCAGTTTAACTAGCGCCTACAATGAGCAGTTCTTC. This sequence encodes CASSLTSAYNEQFF.

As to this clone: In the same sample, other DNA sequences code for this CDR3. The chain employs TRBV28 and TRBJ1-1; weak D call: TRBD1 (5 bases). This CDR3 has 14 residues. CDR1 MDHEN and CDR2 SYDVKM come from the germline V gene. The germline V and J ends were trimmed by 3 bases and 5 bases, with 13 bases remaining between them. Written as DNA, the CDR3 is TGTGCCAGCAGTTTGGGGCCAGGGAGGACTGAAGCTTTCTTT. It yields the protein CASSLGPGRTEAFF.

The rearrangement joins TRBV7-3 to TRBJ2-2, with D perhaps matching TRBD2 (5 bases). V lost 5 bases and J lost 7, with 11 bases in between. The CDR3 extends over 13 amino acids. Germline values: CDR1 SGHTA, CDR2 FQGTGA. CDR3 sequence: CASSPHGIGELFF. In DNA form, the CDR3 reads TGTGCCAGCAGCCCGCACGGGATCGGGGAGCTGTTTTTT.

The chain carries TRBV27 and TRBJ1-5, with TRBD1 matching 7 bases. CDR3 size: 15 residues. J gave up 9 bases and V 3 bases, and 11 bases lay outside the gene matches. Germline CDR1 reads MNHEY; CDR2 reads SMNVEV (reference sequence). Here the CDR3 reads CASSLPDRVRRPQHF. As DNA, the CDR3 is TGTGCCAGCAGTTTGCCCGACAGGGTCCGCCGGCCCCAGCATTTT.

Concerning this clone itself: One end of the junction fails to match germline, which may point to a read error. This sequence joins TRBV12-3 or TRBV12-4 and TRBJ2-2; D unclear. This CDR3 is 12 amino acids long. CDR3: CASRRNAGELFF. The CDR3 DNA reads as TGTGCCAGCAGGCGGAACGCCGGGGAGCTGTTTTTT.

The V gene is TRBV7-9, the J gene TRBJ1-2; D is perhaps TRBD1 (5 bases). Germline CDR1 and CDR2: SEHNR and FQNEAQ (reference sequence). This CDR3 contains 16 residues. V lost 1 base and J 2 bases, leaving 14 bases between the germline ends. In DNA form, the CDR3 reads TGTGCCAGCAGCTTAGTCGCGGGGCCTGTCAACTATGGCTACACCTTC. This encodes CASSLVAGPVNYGYTF.

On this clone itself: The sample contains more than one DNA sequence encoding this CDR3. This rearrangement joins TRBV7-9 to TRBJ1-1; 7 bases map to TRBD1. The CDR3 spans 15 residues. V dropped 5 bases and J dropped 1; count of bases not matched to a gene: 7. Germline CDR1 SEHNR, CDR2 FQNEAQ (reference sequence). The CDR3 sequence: CASSPRTGRNTEAFF. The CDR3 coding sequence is TGTGCCAGCAGCCCCCGGACAGGAAGGAACACTGAAGCTTTCTTT.

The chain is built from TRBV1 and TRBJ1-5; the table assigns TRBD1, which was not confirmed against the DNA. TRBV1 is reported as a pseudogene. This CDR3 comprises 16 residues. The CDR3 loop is CTSSRTGGPQGQPQHF. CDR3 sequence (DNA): TGCACCAGCAGCCGGACAGGGGGCCCTCAGGGTCAGCCCCAGCATTTT.

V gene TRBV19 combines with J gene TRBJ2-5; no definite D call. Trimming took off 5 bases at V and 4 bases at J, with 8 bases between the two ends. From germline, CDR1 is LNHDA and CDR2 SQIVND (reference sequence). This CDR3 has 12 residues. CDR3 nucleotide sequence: TGTGCCAGTAGTCCCCCAGGAGAGACCCAGTACTTC. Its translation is CASSPPGETQYF.

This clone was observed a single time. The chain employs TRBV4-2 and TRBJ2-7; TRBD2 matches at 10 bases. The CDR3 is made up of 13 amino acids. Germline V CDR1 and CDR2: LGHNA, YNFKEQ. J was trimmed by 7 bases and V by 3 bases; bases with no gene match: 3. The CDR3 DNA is TGTGCCAGCAGCCAGAAACTAGCGGGAGAGCAGTACTTC. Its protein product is CASSQKLAGEQYF.

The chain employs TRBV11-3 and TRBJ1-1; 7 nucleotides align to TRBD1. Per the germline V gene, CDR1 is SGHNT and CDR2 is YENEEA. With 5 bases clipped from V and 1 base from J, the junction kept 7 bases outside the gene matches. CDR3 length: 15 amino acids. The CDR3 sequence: CASSHLQGGNTEAFF. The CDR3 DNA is TGTGCCAGCAGCCACCTTCAGGGGGGGAACACTGAAGCTTTCTTT.

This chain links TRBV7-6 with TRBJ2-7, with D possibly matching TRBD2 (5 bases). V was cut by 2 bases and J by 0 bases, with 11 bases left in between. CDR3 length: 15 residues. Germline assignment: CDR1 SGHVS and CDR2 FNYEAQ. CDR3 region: CASSLQAESSYEQYF. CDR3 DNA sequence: TGTGCCAGCAGCTTACAAGCGGAAAGCTCCTACGAGCAGTACTTC.

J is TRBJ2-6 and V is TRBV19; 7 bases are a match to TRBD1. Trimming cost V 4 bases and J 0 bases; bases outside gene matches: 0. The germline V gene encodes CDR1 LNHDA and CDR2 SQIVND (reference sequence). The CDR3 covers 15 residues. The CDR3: CASSRDSSGANVLTF. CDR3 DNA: TGTGCCAGTAGTAGGGACAGCTCTGGGGCCAACGTCCTGACTTTC.

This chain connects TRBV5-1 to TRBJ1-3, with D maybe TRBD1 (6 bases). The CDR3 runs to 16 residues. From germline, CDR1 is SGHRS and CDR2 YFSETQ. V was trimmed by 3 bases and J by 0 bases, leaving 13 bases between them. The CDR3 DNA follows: TGCGCCAGCAGCTCATCAACAGGGATCTCTGGAAACACCATATATTTT. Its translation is CASSSSTGISGNTIYF.

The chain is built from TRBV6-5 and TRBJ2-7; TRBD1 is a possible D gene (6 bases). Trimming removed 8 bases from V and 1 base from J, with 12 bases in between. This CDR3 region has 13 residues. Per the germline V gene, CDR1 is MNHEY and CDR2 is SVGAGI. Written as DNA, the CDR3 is TGTGCCAGCGGGGCAGGGGTTTCCTACGAGCAGTACTTC. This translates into CASGAGVSYEQYF.

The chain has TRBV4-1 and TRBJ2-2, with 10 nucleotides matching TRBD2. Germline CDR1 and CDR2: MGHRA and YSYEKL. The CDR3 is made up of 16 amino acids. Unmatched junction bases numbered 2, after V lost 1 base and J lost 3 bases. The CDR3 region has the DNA TGCGCCAGCAGCCAAGCAGCGGGAGGGGACACCGGGGAGCTGTTTTTT. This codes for CASSQAAGGDTGELFF.

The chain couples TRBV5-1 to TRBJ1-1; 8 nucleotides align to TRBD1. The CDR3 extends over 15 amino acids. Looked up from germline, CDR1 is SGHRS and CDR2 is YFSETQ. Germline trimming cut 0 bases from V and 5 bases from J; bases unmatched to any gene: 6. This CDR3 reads CASSLAGQGGTEAFF. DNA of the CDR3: TGCGCCAGCAGCTTGGCCGGACAGGGAGGGACTGAAGCTTTCTTT.

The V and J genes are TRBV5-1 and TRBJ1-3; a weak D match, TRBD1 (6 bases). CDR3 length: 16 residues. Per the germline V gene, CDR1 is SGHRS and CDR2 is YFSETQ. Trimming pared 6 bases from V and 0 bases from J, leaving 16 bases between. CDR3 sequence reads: CASTRTASHSGNTIYF. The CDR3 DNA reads TGCGCCAGCACCCGGACAGCATCCCACTCTGGAAACACCATATATTTT. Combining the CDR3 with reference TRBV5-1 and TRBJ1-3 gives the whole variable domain KAGVTQTPRYLIKTRGQQVTLSCSPISGHRSVSWYQQTPGQGLQFLFEYFSETQRNKGNFPGRFSGRQFSNSRSEMNVSTLELGDSALYLCASTRTASHSGNTIYFGEGSWLTVV.

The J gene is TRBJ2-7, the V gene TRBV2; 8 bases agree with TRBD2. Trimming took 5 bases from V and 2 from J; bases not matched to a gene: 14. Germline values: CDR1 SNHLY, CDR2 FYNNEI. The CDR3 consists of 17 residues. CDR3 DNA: TGTGCCAGCAGTATCCCCGCCTTAGCGGGGCTGCCCTACGAGCAGTACTTC. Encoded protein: CASSIPALAGLPYEQYF.

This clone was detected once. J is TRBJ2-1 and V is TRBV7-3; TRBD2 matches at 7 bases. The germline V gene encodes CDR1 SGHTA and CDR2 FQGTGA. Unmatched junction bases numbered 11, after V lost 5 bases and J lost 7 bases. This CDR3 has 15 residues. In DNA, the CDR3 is TGTGCCAGCAGCCCCCGAAGCGGGGCTTGGAATGAGCAGTTCTTC. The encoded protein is CASSPRSGAWNEQFF.